Following are 5 T cell receptor beta chains from one sample sequenced in a study of blood T cell repertoires in COVID-19. Some clones are missing from TCRdb's copy, which holds only in-frame ones; the method was immunoSEQ multiplex PCR. The table has about 410,000 clones, 86% seen once; the top ten hold more than 1.4%. The sequencing input was peripheral blood. These TCRs come from a woman in her thirties with active or convalescent COVID-19.

The V gene is TRBV5-1, the J gene TRBJ1-6; maybe TRBD1 (6 bases). Per germline, CDR1 SGHRS and CDR2 YFSETQ. The CDR3 runs to 18 residues. V lost 1 base to trimming and J lost 0 bases, with 14 bases between them. This CDR3 is CASSLIPGASSYNSPLHF. CDR3 DNA sequence: TGCGCCAGCAGCTTGATCCCAGGGGCGAGCTCCTATAATTCACCCCTCCACTTT.

On this clone: This sample also contains other DNA sequences that code for the same CDR3. This sequence joins TRBV19 and TRBJ1-1; D ambiguous. CDR1 and CDR2 (germline): LNHDA, SQIVND (reference sequence). The V gene lost 3 bases and the J gene lost 1 base, with 9 bases spanning the gap. The CDR3 is 14 amino acids. CDR3 residues: CASSILRGNTEAFF. CDR3 coding DNA: TGTGCCAGTAGTATTTTGAGAGGGAACACTGAAGCTTTCTTT.

Details on this clone: This sample also contains other DNA sequences that code for the same CDR3. The chain employs TRBV5-4 and TRBJ2-7; a weak D match, TRBD1 (5 bases). Between the trimmed V and J ends, which lost 0 bases and 2 bases, there was a span of 9 bases. Per the germline V gene, CDR1 is SGHNT and CDR2 is YYREEE (reference sequence). There are 14 residues in the CDR3. The CDR3 spells CASSLAPGPYEQYF. The CDR3 nucleotides are TGTGCCAGCAGCTTGGCACCAGGGCCCTACGAGCAGTACTTC.

The CDR3 is CASSLGSGGSYNSPLHF. The CDR3 nucleotides read TGCGCCAGCAGCTTGGGTTCGGGGGGGTCCTATAATTCACCCCTCCACTTT. The gene calls are TRBV5-1 and TRBJ1-6, with D possibly matching TRBD1 (5 bases). The germline V gene encodes CDR1 SGHRS and CDR2 YFSETQ. CDR3 length: 17 amino acids. Trimming shortened V by 0 bases and J by 1 base, and 11 bases separated the two germline ends.

The rearrangement uses TRBV19 and TRBJ2-2; tentatively, D is TRBD1 (6 bases). The CDR3 has 16 residues. CDR1 LNHDA and CDR2 SQIVND come from the germline V gene (reference sequence). V gave up 8 bases and J gave up 5 bases, with 21 bases separating them. CDR3 protein: CASAAFSTGWTGELFF. In DNA form, the CDR3 reads TGTGCCAGTGCCGCGTTCTCAACAGGGTGGACCGGGGAGCTGTTTTTT.